The 30 T cell receptor beta chains given below trace back to one sample, sequenced in a study of T cell repertoires in cytomegalovirus infection. TCRdb recomputed calls from the reads with MiXCR, one row per CDR3 protein. The sample lists 100,000 to 150,000 distinct CDR3 sequences, 32% occurring once. Their antigens are not known. The source material was CD8+ T cells from cultured PBMCs, sampled from culture after CMV antigen stimulation. These receptors came from a human donor in good health (CMV status not recorded). Some clones in this sample may be carry-over from other donors' samples.

This clonotype was counted many times. The V call is TRBV3-1, the J call TRBJ1-4; 8 bases agree with TRBD1. Germline lookup yields CDR1 LGHDT and CDR2 YNNKEL (reference sequence). Trimming at V came to 4 bases and at J to 2 bases, leaving 9 bases not matched to a gene. The CDR3 totals 17 residues. The CDR3 coding sequence is TGTGCCAGCAGCCCATCAGGACAGGGTTGGACTAATGAAAAACTGTTTTTT. It encodes CASSPSGQGWTNEKLFF.

This clonotype occurred many times. This chain joins TRBV7-6 and TRBJ1-1, with TRBD1 as a possible D gene (6 bases). CDR3 length: 14 amino acids. The germline V gene has CDR1 SGHVS and CDR2 FNYEAQ. V lost 2 bases and J lost 4, with 11 bases in between. Written as DNA, the CDR3 is TGTGCCAGCAGCTTAAACAGGGAAAGCACTGAAGCTTTCTTT. Encoded protein: CASSLNRESTEAFF.

This clonotype has just a few counts. The rearrangement uses TRBV25-1 and TRBJ2-3; D is ambiguous. Trimming shortened V by 6 bases and J by 0 bases, and 10 bases separated the two germline ends. Germline assignment: CDR1 MGHDK and CDR2 SYGVNS. This CDR3 spans 14 amino acids. The CDR3 here is CASRAELSTDTQYF. The DNA for the CDR3 is TGTGCCAGCAGGGCCGAGCTTAGCACAGATACGCAGTATTTT.

J is TRBJ2-1 and V is TRBV2; 7 bases map to TRBD2. Germline CDR1 reads SNHLY; CDR2 reads FYNNEI. V gave up 7 bases and J gave up 3 bases; unmatched junction bases: 6. CDR3 length: 14 amino acids. The chain's CDR3 is CASKGAGVYNEQFF. In nucleotides, the CDR3 is TGTGCCAGCAAAGGGGCGGGAGTCTACAATGAGCAGTTCTTC.

The chain uses TRBV6-6 and TRBJ2-2; TRBD2 matches at 7 bases. With 6 bases clipped from V and 0 bases from J, the junction kept 10 bases outside the gene matches. The CDR3 length is 17 residues. Per germline, CDR1 MNHNY and CDR2 SVGAGI (reference sequence). CDR3 in DNA: TGTGCCAGCAGCGGACCGGGACTAAACGCGAACACCGGGGAGCTGTTTTTT. The encoded protein is CASSGPGLNANTGELFF.

The J gene is TRBJ2-3, the V gene TRBV6-6; the D is unclear. Germline lookup yields CDR1 MNHNY and CDR2 SVGAGI (reference sequence). The CDR3 totals 14 residues. V was trimmed by 5 bases and J by 3 bases, leaving 12 bases between them. CDR3 sequence (DNA): TGTGCCAGCAGTAGGCTCGTGAGGACAGATACGCAGTATTTT. This encodes CASSRLVRTDTQYF.

This clonotype was observed a few times. This chain connects TRBV7-9 to TRBJ1-1; TRBD1 aligns across 8 bases. V gave up 4 bases and J gave up 2 bases; unmatched junction bases: 9. Germline V gene sequence: CDR1 SEHNR, CDR2 FQNEAQ (reference sequence). This CDR3 is built from 16 residues. The CDR3 loop is CASSSTRQGTNTEAFF. CDR3 DNA sequence: TGTGCCAGCAGCTCGACCCGACAGGGGACAAACACTGAAGCTTTCTTT.

V and J are TRBV7-9 and TRBJ1-2, with 7 nucleotides matching TRBD1. This CDR3 has 15 amino acids. From germline, CDR1 is SEHNR and CDR2 FQNEAQ (reference sequence). Unmatched junction bases numbered 8, after V lost 5 bases and J lost 2 bases. This CDR3 reads CASSPPGQLNYGYTF. The CDR3 nucleotides are TGTGCCAGCAGCCCTCCGGGACAGCTAAACTATGGCTACACCTTC.

The V and J genes are TRBV6-5 and TRBJ1-2; D is possibly TRBD1 (6 bases). V shed 6 bases and J shed 0 bases, with 11 bases lying between them. The CDR3 consists of 14 residues. Germline CDR1 MNHEY, CDR2 SVGAGI. The CDR3 nucleotides read TGTGCCAGCAGGCACTACAGGGCTAACTATGGCTACACCTTC. This codes for CASRHYRANYGYTF.

The chain links TRBV7-2 to TRBJ1-4, with TRBD1 identical over 9 bases. The length of the CDR3 is 15 residues. After removal of 4 bases from V and 4 bases from J, the junction contained 4 bases not matched to a gene. The V gene's germline CDR1 is SGHTA and CDR2 FQGNSA. CDR3 nucleotide sequence: TGTGCCAGCAGCTGGACAGGGGCCCTTAATGAAAAACTGTTTTTT. It specifies CASSWTGALNEKLFF.

The chain couples TRBV7-6 to TRBJ1-2; possible D gene TRBD1, 5 bases. The germline gives CDR1 SGHVS, CDR2 FNYEAQ. V lost 5 bases, J lost 8 bases, and 15 bases lay in between. The CDR3 sequence is 13 residues long. The CDR3, as DNA: TGTGCCAGCAGCCTCGGCGGGGCAGCCGGCTACACCTTC. Translating it yields CASSLGGAAGYTF.

This clonotype was seen only a few times. The gene calls are TRBV12-3 or TRBV12-4 and TRBJ1-2; D gene uncertain. The CDR3 spans 13 residues. Trimming shortened V by 3 bases and J by 1 base, and 6 bases separated the two germline ends. CDR3 amino acids: CASSFSINYGYTF. The CDR3 nucleotides read TGTGCCAGCAGTTTCAGCATTAACTATGGCTACACCTTC.

The CDR3 loop is CASSMTGGLGGYTF. The CDR3 coding sequence is TGTGCCAGCAGTATGACAGGGGGCCTTGGTGGCTACACCTTC. This chain uses TRBV6-5 with TRBJ1-2, with 10 bases that match TRBD1. V shed 5 bases and J 7 bases; nucleotides not matched to a gene: 7. CDR1 MNHEY and CDR2 SVGAGI come from the germline V gene. This CDR3 comprises 14 residues.

The chain employs TRBV12-3 or TRBV12-4 and TRBJ1-3, with 7 positions matching TRBD1. The CDR3 loop spans 17 amino acids. After removal of 3 bases from V and 7 bases from J, the junction contained 15 bases not matched to a gene. DNA of the CDR3: TGTGCCAGCAGTTTTTCGACCAGGGGGAGCCTTAGGAACACCATATATTTT. Amino acids: CASSFSTRGSLRNTIYF.

The chain carries TRBV6-1 and TRBJ1-1; D might be TRBD1 (5 bases). Germline V CDR1 and CDR2: MNHNS, SASEGT. This CDR3 contains 11 residues. V lost 11 bases and J 4 bases, leaving 11 bases between the germline ends. This CDR3 reads CASWGTTEAFF. The CDR3 DNA reads TGTGCCTCCTGGGGGACCACTGAAGCTTTCTTT.

This clonotype turned up a few times. The genes are TRBV4-1 and TRBJ2-5; D not certain. The germline gives CDR1 MGHRA, CDR2 YSYEKL. The length of the CDR3 is 14 residues. V was trimmed by 7 bases and J by 2 bases, leaving 14 bases between them. In DNA form, the CDR3 reads TGCGCCAGCACCCTCCGGGTCGGGCAAGAGACCCAGTACTTC. Translating gives CASTLRVGQETQYF.

There are many counts of this clonotype. This chain uses TRBV29-1 with TRBJ1-5; a weak D match, TRBD1 (6 bases). Deletions cut 6 bases from V and 7 bases from J, with 16 bases between. This CDR3 contains 13 residues. Germline values: CDR1 SQVTM, CDR2 ANQGSEA. The CDR3 region is CSVAGTKGQPQHF. The CDR3 DNA reads as TGCAGCGTGGCCGGGACAAAGGGGCAGCCCCAGCATTTT.

The chain carries TRBV20-1 and TRBJ2-1; D remains unclear. Germline lookup yields CDR1 DFQATT and CDR2 SNEGSKA (reference sequence). V was pared by 0 bases and J by 6 bases, with 12 bases between. The CDR3 runs 14 residues. For the CDR3, the DNA is TGCAGTGCTAGAGATCCTCCGGGTTTCAATGAGCAGTTCTTC. It encodes CSARDPPGFNEQFF.

The chain carries TRBV28 and TRBJ2-3; 9 bases are shared with TRBD1. CDR1 is MDHEN and CDR2 is SYDVKM in the germline V gene. J lost 5 bases, V lost 5 bases, and 11 bases had no gene match. The CDR3 sequence is 16 residues long. CDR3 coding DNA: TGTGCCAGCAGTATAACCGGGACAGGGAAAGGAGATACGCAGTATTTT. Translated: CASSITGTGKGDTQYF.

This chain connects TRBV4-1 to TRBJ2-7, with D perhaps given as TRBD1 or TRBD2 (6 bases each). Germline CDR1 and CDR2: MGHRA and YSYEKL. This CDR3 contains 16 residues. Trimming pared 4 bases from V and 3 bases from J, leaving 19 bases between. The CDR3 DNA reads TGCGCCAGCAGCCTGGGGGGCGGACAGCTTAGCTACGAGCAGTACTTC. It codes for CASSLGGGQLSYEQYF.

This clonotype was picked up a small number of times. The gene calls are TRBV7-8 and TRBJ2-1; D might be TRBD1 (6 bases). V lost 5 bases, J lost 5 bases, and 16 bases lay in between. This CDR3 has 15 residues. Germline lookup yields CDR1 SGHVS and CDR2 FQNEAQ. Here the CDR3 DNA reads TGTGCCAGCAGCCAGGACAGTATTTATGACAATGAGCAGTTCTTC. Its translation: CASSQDSIYDNEQFF.

This clonotype occurred a few times. The chain carries TRBV24-1 and TRBJ2-1, with D maybe TRBD1 (5 bases). Trimming removed 1 base at V and 3 bases at J, with 9 bases between. Germline V gene lookup returns CDR1 KGHDR and CDR2 SFDVKD. The CDR3 runs 15 residues. The CDR3 DNA is TGTGCCACCAGTGATTTACAGGCAGACTACAATGAGCAGTTCTTC. This translates into CATSDLQADYNEQFF.

There are many counts of this clonotype. The chain's CDR3 is CARRLAGGRKPPPSTDTQYF. The CDR3 region has the DNA TGCGCCAGGAGACTAGCGGGGGGACGGAAGCCGCCGCCTAGCACAGATACGCAGTATTTT. The V and J genes are TRBV5-1 and TRBJ2-3; 13 bases align to TRBD2. From germline, CDR1 is SGHRS and CDR2 YFSETQ. J was trimmed by 0 bases and V by 8 bases; bases with no gene match: 18. This CDR3 is 20 amino acids long. Together with reference TRBV5-1 and TRBJ2-3, the CDR3 gives the full variable domain: KAGVTQTPRYLIKTRGQQVTLSCSPISGHRSVSWYQQTPGQGLQFLFEYFSETQRNKGNFPGRFSGRQFSNSRSEMNVSTLELGDSALYLCARRLAGGRKPPPSTDTQYFGPGTRLTVL.

Many counts were recorded for this clonotype. V and J are TRBV4-1 and TRBJ2-2; 11 bases agree with TRBD2. The length of the CDR3 is 19 residues. Germline-derived CDR1 and CDR2 are MGHRA and YSYEKL. The V gene end was trimmed by 0 bases and the J gene end by 4 bases; junction bases not matched to a gene: 10. The DNA for the CDR3 is TGCGCCAGCAGCCAAGATCAGGTAGCGGGGGGGCCGAGCACCGGGGAGCTGTTTTTT. It codes for CASSQDQVAGGPSTGELFF.

This clonotype has just a few counts. This chain connects TRBV6-2 or TRBV6-3 to TRBJ1-1, with 10 bases lining up with TRBD1. After removal of 6 bases from V and 11 bases from J, the junction contained 9 bases not matched to a gene. This CDR3 region has 13 residues. Germline CDR1 and CDR2: MNHEY and SVGEGT. The DNA for the CDR3 is TGTGCCAGCAGACAGGGGGACAGGGGACCGGCTTTCTTT. Translation gives CASRQGDRGPAFF.

This clonotype has more than one count but fewer than ten. This chain connects TRBV5-1 to TRBJ2-7; tentatively, D is TRBD1 or TRBD2 (5 bases each). CDR3 length equals 14 residues. Germline V gives CDR1 SGHRS, CDR2 YFSETQ. Trimming left V 5 bases short and J 2 bases short, with 14 bases between. The CDR3 region is CASSSGGETYEQYF. CDR3 coding DNA: TGCGCCAGCAGTTCTGGGGGTGAAACCTACGAGCAGTACTTC.

The rearrangement uses TRBV4-1 and TRBJ2-7; 9 bases are shared with TRBD2. V lost 8 bases and J lost 0; bases outside the gene matches: 5. The CDR3 sequence is 14 residues long. CDR1 is MGHRA, CDR2 YSYEKL, per germline. In DNA, the CDR3 is TGCGCCAGCCGAAGCGGGGGGAGCTCCTACGAGCAGTACTTC. This translates into CASRSGGSSYEQYF.

This clonotype was counted at least ten times. This rearrangement joins TRBV7-2 to TRBJ1-6; unclear D gene. Germline CDR1 is SGHTA and CDR2 is FQGNSA. This CDR3 spans 16 amino acids. Deletions cut 3 bases from V and 1 base from J, with 10 bases between. The CDR3 sequence: CASSLPPESYNSPLHF. CDR3 sequence (DNA): TGTGCCAGCAGCTTGCCACCAGAATCCTATAATTCACCCCTCCACTTT.

The rearrangement uses TRBV10-3 and TRBJ2-5; no definite D call. The ends were cut back, 4 bases at V and 5 bases at J, with 11 bases in the middle. The V gene's germline CDR1 is ENHRY and CDR2 SYGVKD. The CDR3 extends over 13 amino acids. The CDR3 loop is CAISVSGLETQYF. CDR3 nucleotides: TGTGCCATCAGTGTCAGTGGGTTGGAGACCCAGTACTTC.

This clonotype occurred a few times. The chain uses TRBV7-2 and TRBJ2-5; D gene uncertain. The CDR3 sequence is 15 residues long. Between the trimmed V and J ends, which lost 2 bases and 1 base, there was a span of 11 bases. Looked up from germline, CDR1 is SGHTA and CDR2 is FQGNSA. The CDR3 nucleotides are TGTGCCAGCAGCTTAAGGCGCAGCCTCCAAGAGACCCAGTACTTC. It translates to CASSLRRSLQETQYF.